A selection of T cell receptor beta chains follows, all from one sample in a study of T cell repertoires in cytomegalovirus infection. Antigens for these TCRs are unknown. One entry per CDR3 protein, called by TCRdb with MiXCR from the reads. Among a few hundred thousand distinct CDR3 sequences listed, 30% to 40% were seen once. The specimen was cultured PBMCs, collected from culture after CMV antigen stimulation. The receptors originated from a human donor in good health (CMV status not recorded). Some clones in this sample may be carry-over from other donors' samples. CDR3s include the opening cysteine and the closing phenylalanine or tryptophan. The D gene is left open where the match is weak. Clone size, where shown, is once, few, many, or a class for clones that have expanded.

j_call d_call v_call clone_size cdr3_nt cdr3_aa
TRBJ2-4 TRBD2 TRBV7-2 many TGTGCCAGCAGCACACCGGGACTAGCGGTCTCCAAAAACATTCAGTACTTC CASSTPGLAVSKNIQYF
TRBJ1-1 . TRBV27 few TGTGCCAGCAGTTCGGGAACGAGAGGAGCTTTCTTT CASSSGTRGAFF
TRBJ2-2 TRBD1 TRBV9 . TGTGCCAGCAGCCGATCCCAGGGGGCCAGGGCGCTGTTTTTT CASSRSQGARALFF
TRBJ1-2 TRBD1 TRBV2 . TGTGCCAGCAGTGACTTGGACAGGGACCTCTATGGCTACACCTTC CASSDLDRDLYGYTF
TRBJ1-4 . TRBV7-3 once TGTGCCAGCAGCCAGGGACGTCTGGCTAATGAAAAACTGTTTTTT CASSQGRLANEKLFF
TRBJ1-5 . TRBV7-2 . TGTGCCAGCAGCGCCACTCCCCGGGACCAGAGCTTAGGACAGCCCCAGCATTTT CASSATPRDQSLGQPQHF
TRBJ2-6 . TRBV2 many TGTGCCAGCAGTGAAGGACTTCGCTCTGGGGCCAACGTCCTGACTTTC CASSEGLRSGANVLTF
TRBJ1-1 . TRBV15 . TGTGCCACCAGCAGAGTGGCTGCGAACACTGAAGCTTTCTTT CATSRVAANTEAFF
TRBJ2-7 . TRBV11-2 few TGTGCCAGCAGCTTAGAGTCGTACTCCTACGAGCAGTACTTC CASSLESYSYEQYF
TRBJ2-6 TRBD2 TRBV12-3/TRBV12-4 many TGTGCCAGCATCTGGGGGGGAGTTGCTGGGGCCAACGTCCTGACTTTC CASIWGGVAGANVLTF
TRBJ2-1 TRBD1 TRBV6-2/TRBV6-3 . TGTGCCAGCAGTCGCTATCTACAGGGGGGCCCCTACAATGAGCAGTTCTTC CASSRYLQGGPYNEQFF
TRBJ2-1 TRBD2 TRBV7-9 many TGTGCCAGCAGCTTAACGGGACTAGCGGGAGCAAATGAGCAGTTCTTC CASSLTGLAGANEQFF
TRBJ2-7 . TRBV7-2 . TGTGCCAGCAGCTTATGGGCTGCCTACGAGCAGTACTTC CASSLWAAYEQYF
TRBJ2-3 TRBD2 TRBV5-6 few TGTGCCAGCAGCTTTGGAACGGGAGGATATTTACCAGATACGCAGTATTTT CASSFGTGGYLPDTQYF